The present entry profiles one T cell receptor (beta chain) with its context. This specimen comes from a study of control samples from healthy donors and cancer patients. Trimming removed 7 bases at V and 4 bases at J, with 7 bases between. CDR3 length: 12 residues. CDR1 is LGHDT, CDR2 YNNKEL, per germline (reference sequence). Assay used: immunoSEQ multiplex PCR; TCRdb lists only in-frame clones, some missing. Among around 200,000 clones, 90% to 95% were seen once, and the ten largest hold over 1.1%. This chain uses TRBV3-1 (or the pseudogene TRBV3-2) with TRBJ2-2; weak D call: TRBD1 (6 bases). What was sequenced was blood. The receptor's source is a young man in good health. The CDR3 reads CASKGVTGELFF. The CDR3 DNA follows: TGTGCCAGCAAGGGGGTCACCGGGGAGCTGTTTTTT.